Shown below are 22 T cell receptor beta chains from a single sample sequenced in a study of CD8+CD57+ T cells in acquired aplastic anemia. Investigators profiled TCR beta VDJ and CDR3 from genomic DNA template. MiXCR was run by TCRdb on the reads, yielding one entry per CDR3 protein. The sample has 400,000 to 450,000 distinct CDR3 sequences, 60% to 80% seen once. The sample was sorted CD4+, CD8+, or CD8+CD57+ T cells (not recorded which) from PBMCs. The receptors derive from a human donor in good health, serving as a control.

This sequence joins TRBV2 and TRBJ1-3; the D gene is possibly TRBD1 (5 bases). Per the germline V gene, CDR1 is SNHLY and CDR2 is FYNNEI. The CDR3 extends over 15 amino acids. V shed 9 bases and J shed 4 bases, with 19 bases lying between them. Here the CDR3 reads CARGDSASGGNTIYF. The DNA for the CDR3 is TGTGCCAGGGGCGACAGCGCTTCGGGGGGAAACACCATATATTTT.

This clonotype appeared once. The germline gene is not matched at one end of the junction; a read error may be the cause. J is TRBJ1-4 and V is TRBV9, with D maybe TRBD1 (6 bases). Germline loops: CDR1 SGDLS, CDR2 YYNGEE. This CDR3 is built from 14 residues. The CDR3 coding sequence is TGTGCCAGCAGCATATACAGGGAAGCTGCTACAATGATTTTT. Its translation: CASSIYREAATMIF.

In regard to this clonotype: This may be a read error, as it is one base from a much larger clone. The V gene is TRBV12-3 or TRBV12-4, the J gene TRBJ1-1, with a possible D match to TRBD1 (5 bases). This CDR3 spans 13 amino acids. Between the trimmed V and J ends, which lost 5 bases and 5 bases, there was a span of 12 bases. DNA of the CDR3: TGTGCCAGCAGTGTTACAGGTTGGACTGAAGCTTTCTTT. Its translation is CASSVTGWTEAFF.

This chain joins TRBV9 and TRBJ1-5; D remains ambiguous. Germline assignment: CDR1 SGDLS and CDR2 YYNGEE. This CDR3 region has 13 residues. With 3 bases removed from V and 12 bases from J, the gap between germline ends came to 16 bases. The CDR3 nucleotides read TGTGCCAGCAGCGCCCCGACATTGCAATACCAGCATTTT. Translation gives CASSAPTLQYQHF.

With respect to this clonotype: The junction shows a germline mismatch at one end, possibly a read error. The V call is TRBV12-3 or TRBV12-4, the J call TRBJ2-1; D unclear. CDR3 size: 14 residues. CDR3 loop: CANSSPPNGNEQFF. The DNA for the CDR3 is TGTGCCAACAGTTCCCCTCCTAATGGCAATGAGCAGTTCTTC.

The V gene is TRBV25-1, the J gene TRBJ1-2; no clear D gene. V gave up 5 bases and J gave up 7 bases, with 14 bases separating them. The CDR3 extends over 13 amino acids. CDR1 and CDR2 from the germline V gene are MGHDK and SYGVNS. The CDR3 region is CASSLGKAGGYTF. DNA of the CDR3: TGTGCCAGCAGTTTGGGGAAGGCGGGTGGCTACACCTTC.

Regarding this clonotype: The junction differs from germline at one of its ends, possibly a read error. The DNA for the CDR3 is TGTGCCAGCAGACTAAACTATCAAGAGACCCAGTTCCTCTTT. This encodes CASRLNYQETQFLF. V is TRBV7-2 and J is TRBJ1-6; D gene ambiguous. The CDR3 totals 14 residues. Germline loops: CDR1 SGHTA, CDR2 FQGNSA.

The chain links TRBV9 to TRBJ1-1; unclear D gene. CDR1 SGDLS and CDR2 YYNGEE come from the germline V gene. Trimming stripped 4 bases from V and 13 bases from J, with 23 bases between. This CDR3 has 14 amino acids. This chain's CDR3 is CASSLIRAGEQFFF. For the CDR3, the DNA is TGTGCCAGCAGCTTAATAAGGGCCGGGGAGCAGTTTTTCTTT.

This clonotype was observed a few times. The chain carries TRBV2 and TRBJ2-7; no definite D call. Trimming pared 5 bases from V and 3 bases from J, leaving 8 bases between. This CDR3 has 12 residues. Germline CDR1 reads SNHLY; CDR2 reads FYNNEI. CDR3 coding DNA: TGTGCCAGCAGTCTGGACCTCTACGAGCAGTACTTC. Translated, it gives CASSLDLYEQYF. The whole variable domain, filled in from reference TRBV2 and TRBJ2-7, reads EPEVTQTPSHQVTQMGQEVILRCVPISNHLYFYWYRQILGQKVEFLVSFYNNEISEKSEIFDDQFSVERPDGSNFTLKIRSTKLEDSAMYFCASSLDLYEQYFGPGTRLTVT.

V usage is TRBV7-3 and J usage is TRBJ1-5; D call uncertain. V was shortened by 5 bases and J by 12 bases, with 23 bases between the two germline ends. Per the germline V gene, CDR1 is SGHTA and CDR2 is FQGTGA. The CDR3 runs to 15 residues. The CDR3 DNA is TGTGCCAGCAGCGCCAGAGCGGGGTACGAGCAGTACCAGCATTTT. Protein: CASSARAGYEQYQHF.

This clonotype was picked up a small number of times. The chain employs TRBV24-1 and TRBJ2-5, with 9 nucleotides matching TRBD1. Germline values: CDR1 KGHDR, CDR2 SFDVKD. CDR3 length equals 16 residues. V trimming: 4 bases; J trimming: 1 base; junction bases outside the gene matches: 6. The CDR3 loop reads CATSDNGQGRQETQYF. CDR3 DNA: TGTGCCACCAGTGACAACGGACAGGGGCGCCAAGAGACCCAGTACTTC.

In regard to this clonotype: One end of the junction is discordant with germline, which a read error may explain. The rearrangement uses TRBV10-2 and TRBJ2-7, with 9 bases identical to TRBD2. Germline V gene sequence: CDR1 WSHSY, CDR2 SAAADI. The CDR3 contains 18 residues. The CDR3 DNA reads TGCGTCAGCAGTGAGTCGCCAACGCAGGGACTAGCTCGGGACGAGCAGTACTTC. It is translated as CVSSESPTQGLARDEQYF.

The chain links TRBV9 to TRBJ2-1; 8 bases line up with TRBD2. Germline CDR1 and CDR2: SGDLS and YYNGEE. J was trimmed by 7 bases and V by 3 bases; bases with no gene match: 12. There are 16 residues in the CDR3. CDR3 protein: CASSAFDSGATNEQFF. The DNA for the CDR3 is TGTGCCAGCAGCGCCTTCGATAGCGGGGCCACAAATGAGCAGTTCTTC.

As for this clonotype: The junction shows a germline mismatch at one end, possibly a read error. This chain joins TRBV7-3 and TRBJ1-6; D not resolved. The length of the CDR3 is 14 residues. In germline, CDR1 is SGHTA, CDR2 FQGTGA. The CDR3 coding sequence is TGTGCCACCAGCAGAGATAGTGGAGTTACACACTACCTCTTT. Translated, it gives CATSRDSGVTHYLF.

This clonotype was detected many times. The chain joins TRBV9 to TRBJ2-2, with a possible D match to TRBD2 (5 bases). Germline V gene data show CDR1 as SGDLS and CDR2 as YYNGEE. The CDR3 runs to 13 residues. V dropped 4 bases and J dropped 7 bases, with 11 bases sitting between them. The CDR3 spells CASSPAGFGELFF. The CDR3 DNA follows: TGTGCCAGCAGCCCGGCGGGTTTCGGGGAGCTGTTTTTT.

Remarks on this clonotype: The junction and the germline gene differ at one end; a read error may be behind it. The chain links TRBV7-9 to TRBJ1-1; a weak D match, TRBD1 (5 bases). The germline CDR1 and CDR2 sequences are SEHNR and FQNEAQ (reference sequence). The CDR3 sequence is 16 residues long. CDR3 bases: TGCGCCAGCAGCCTGAGACAGCGACCTACAACCGCTGAAGCTTTCTTT. Protein sequence: CASSLRQRPTTAEAFF.

This clonotype was counted a few times. V and J are TRBV24-1 and TRBJ1-2; D is perhaps TRBD1 (5 bases). The V gene's germline CDR1 is KGHDR and CDR2 SFDVKD. The CDR3 is 15 amino acids. Trimming stripped 7 bases from V and 4 bases from J, with 18 bases between. CDR3: CATSQAGGWGYGYTF. Written as DNA, the CDR3 is TGTGCCACCAGCCAAGCCGGGGGATGGGGCTATGGCTACACCTTC.

The CDR3 DNA reads TGTGCCAGCAGCTTGCGTGCGGGTGAGACCCAGTACTTC. Its translation is CASSLRAGETQYF. The chain employs TRBV5-6 and TRBJ2-5; D may be TRBD2 (5 bases). The ends were cut back, 1 base at V and 5 bases at J, with 9 bases in the middle. The CDR3 runs to 13 residues. Germline CDR1 and CDR2: SGHDT and YYEEEE.

This clonotype was counted at least ten times. The rearrangement links TRBV5-8 to TRBJ2-1; 9 bases match TRBD1. V trimming: 4 bases; J trimming: 0 bases; junction bases outside the gene matches: 20. The CDR3 spans 21 residues. Germline loops: CDR1 SGHTS, CDR2 YDEGEE. This chain's CDR3 is CASSRDREGLYLVSSYNEQFF. The CDR3 DNA sequence: TGTGCCAGCAGCCGGGACAGGGAAGGACTTTACCTTGTTAGCTCCTACAATGAGCAGTTCTTC.

This chain joins TRBV2 and TRBJ2-5; no reliable D call. V lost 4 bases to trimming and J lost 2 bases, with 8 bases between them. There are 13 residues in the CDR3. The germline CDR1 and CDR2 sequences are SNHLY and FYNNEI. The CDR3 reads CASSGSFQETQYF. The DNA for the CDR3 is TGTGCCAGCAGTGGCTCCTTTCAAGAGACCCAGTACTTC.

A note on this clonotype: The final CDR3 position lacks the conserved phenylalanine or tryptophan, pointing to a likely read error. The chain joins TRBV19 to TRBJ1-5; D unclear. This CDR3 region has 13 residues. The germline V and J ends were trimmed by 0 bases and 7 bases, with 7 bases remaining between them. CDR1 is LNHDA and CDR2 is SQIVND in the germline V gene (reference sequence). CDR3 region: CASSIDRSQPQHH. The CDR3 coding sequence is TGTGCCAGTAGTATAGATCGATCGCAGCCCCAGCATCAT.

This clonotype was observed at least ten times. CDR3 amino acids: CASSLEGRLFEPQHF. In DNA, the CDR3 is TGCGCCAGCAGCTTGGAAGGGCGCCTATTCGAGCCCCAGCATTTT. The V call is TRBV5-1, the J call TRBJ1-5; D is ambiguous. Looked up from germline, CDR1 is SGHRS and CDR2 is YFSETQ. This CDR3 region has 15 residues. Deletions cut 0 bases from V and 8 bases from J, with 15 bases between.